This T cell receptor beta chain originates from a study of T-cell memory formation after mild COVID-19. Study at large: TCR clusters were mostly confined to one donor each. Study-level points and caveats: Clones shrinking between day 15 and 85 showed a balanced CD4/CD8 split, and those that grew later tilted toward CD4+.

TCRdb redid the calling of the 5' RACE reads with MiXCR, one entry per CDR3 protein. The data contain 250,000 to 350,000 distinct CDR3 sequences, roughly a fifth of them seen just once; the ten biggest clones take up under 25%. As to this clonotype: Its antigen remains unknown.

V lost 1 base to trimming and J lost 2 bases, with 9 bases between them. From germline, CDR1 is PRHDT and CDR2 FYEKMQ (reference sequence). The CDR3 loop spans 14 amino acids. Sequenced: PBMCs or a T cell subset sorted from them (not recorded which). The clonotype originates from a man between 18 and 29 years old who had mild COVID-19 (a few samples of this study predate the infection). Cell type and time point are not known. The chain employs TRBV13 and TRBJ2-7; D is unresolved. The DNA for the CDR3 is TGTGCCAGCAGCTTAGCTAACTCCCCCTACGAGCAGTACTTC. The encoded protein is CASSLANSPYEQYF.